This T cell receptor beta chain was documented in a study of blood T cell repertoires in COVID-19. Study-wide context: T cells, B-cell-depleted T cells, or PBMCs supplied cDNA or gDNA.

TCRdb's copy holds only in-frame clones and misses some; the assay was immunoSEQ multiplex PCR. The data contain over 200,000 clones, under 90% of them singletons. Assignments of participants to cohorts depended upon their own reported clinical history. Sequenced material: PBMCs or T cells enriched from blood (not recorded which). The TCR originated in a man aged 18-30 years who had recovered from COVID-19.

The CDR3 nucleotides are TGTGCCAGCAGCGTAGACAGTAATTCACCCCTCCACTTT. Amino acid sequence: CASSVDSNSPLHF. This chain connects TRBV7-9 to TRBJ1-6; D perhaps matches TRBD1 (5 bases). The V gene's germline CDR1 is SEHNR and CDR2 FQNEAQ (reference sequence). This CDR3 region has 13 residues. The germline V and J ends were trimmed by 5 bases and 6 bases, with 8 bases remaining between them.